This entry concerns a single T cell receptor (beta chain). This entry belongs to a study of blood T cell repertoires in COVID-19. Study background: The samples span acute and convalescent COVID-19 from the United States, Italy and Spain. Sources were T cells, B-cell-depleted T cells, or PBMCs; the material itself was cDNA or gDNA.

The authors' processing: For nucleated cells, counts were estimated from reference gene primer amplification. Produced via immunoSEQ multiplex PCR; TCRdb's table is partial and in-frame only. V and J calls plus clone size are reproduced from that table; the DNA served to infer D and trimming. The sample yields roughly 230,000 clones, approximately 88% seen once. This receptor was taken from a man aged 40-50 years with acute or convalescent COVID-19. Sequencing was carried out using peripheral blood.

The CDR3 nucleotides are TGTGCCAGCAGCTCGGACCCGGGACAGGGGCTATACGAGCAGTACTTC. Amino acid sequence: CASSSDPGQGLYEQYF. The V and J genes are TRBV11-2 and TRBJ2-7, with 10 bases lining up with TRBD1. CDR1 is SGHAT, CDR2 FQNNGV, per germline. Germline trimming cut 4 bases from V and 4 bases from J; bases unmatched to any gene: 10. This CDR3 spans 16 amino acids.